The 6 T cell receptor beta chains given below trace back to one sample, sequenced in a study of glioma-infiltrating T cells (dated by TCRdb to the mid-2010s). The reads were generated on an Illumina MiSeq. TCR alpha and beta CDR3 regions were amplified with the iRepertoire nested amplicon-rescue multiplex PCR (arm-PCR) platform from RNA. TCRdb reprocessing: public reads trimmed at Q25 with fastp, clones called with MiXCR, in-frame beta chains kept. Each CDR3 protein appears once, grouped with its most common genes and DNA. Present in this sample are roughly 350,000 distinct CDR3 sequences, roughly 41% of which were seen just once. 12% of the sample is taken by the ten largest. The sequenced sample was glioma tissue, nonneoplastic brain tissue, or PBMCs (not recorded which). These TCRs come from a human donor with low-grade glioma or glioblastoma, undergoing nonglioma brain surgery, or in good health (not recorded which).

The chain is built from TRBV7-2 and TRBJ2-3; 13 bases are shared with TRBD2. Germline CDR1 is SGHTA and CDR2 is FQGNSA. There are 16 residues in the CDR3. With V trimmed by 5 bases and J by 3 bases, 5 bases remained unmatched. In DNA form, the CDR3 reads TGTGCCAGCAGCCCGCGGACTAGCGGGAGAACAGATACGCAGTATTTT. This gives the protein CASSPRTSGRTDTQYF. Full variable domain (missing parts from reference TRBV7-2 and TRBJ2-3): GAGVSQSPSNKVTEKGKDVELRCDPISGHTALYWYRQSLGQGLEFLIYFQGNSAPDKSGLPSDRFSAERTGGSVSTLTIQRTQQEDSAVYLCASSPRTSGRTDTQYFGPGTRLTVL.

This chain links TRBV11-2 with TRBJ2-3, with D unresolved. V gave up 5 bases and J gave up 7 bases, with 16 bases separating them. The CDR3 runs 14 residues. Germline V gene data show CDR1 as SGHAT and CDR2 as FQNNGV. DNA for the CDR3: TGTGCCAGCAGCACCCCCGGCGGAGACAATACGCAGTATTTT. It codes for CASSTPGGDNTQYF.

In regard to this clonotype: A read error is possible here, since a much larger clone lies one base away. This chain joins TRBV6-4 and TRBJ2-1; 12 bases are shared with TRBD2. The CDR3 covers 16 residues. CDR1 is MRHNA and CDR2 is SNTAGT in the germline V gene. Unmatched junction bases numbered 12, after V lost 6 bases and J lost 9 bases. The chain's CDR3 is CASSLSETSGSGEQFF. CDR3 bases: TGTGCCAGCAGCCTGTCCGAGACTAGCGGGAGTGGTGAGCAGTTCTTC.

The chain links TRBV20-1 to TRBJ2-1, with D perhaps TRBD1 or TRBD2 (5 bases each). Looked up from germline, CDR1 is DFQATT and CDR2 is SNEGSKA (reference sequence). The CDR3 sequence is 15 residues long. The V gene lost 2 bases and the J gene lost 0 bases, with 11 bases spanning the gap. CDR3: CSARIGTRSYNEQFF. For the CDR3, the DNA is TGCAGTGCTAGAATCGGGACCCGCTCCTACAATGAGCAGTTCTTC.

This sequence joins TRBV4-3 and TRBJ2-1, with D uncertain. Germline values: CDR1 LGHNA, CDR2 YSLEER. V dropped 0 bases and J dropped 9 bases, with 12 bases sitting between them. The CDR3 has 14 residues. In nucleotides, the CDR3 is TGCGCCAGCAGCCAAGATCTCACCTTCGGTGAGCAGTTCTTC. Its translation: CASSQDLTFGEQFF.

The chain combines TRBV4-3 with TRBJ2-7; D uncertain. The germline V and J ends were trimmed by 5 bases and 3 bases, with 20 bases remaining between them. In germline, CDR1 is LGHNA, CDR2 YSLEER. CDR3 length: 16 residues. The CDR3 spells CASSERALGPYYEQYF. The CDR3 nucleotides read TGCGCCAGCAGCGAGCGAGCCCTCGGCCCCTACTACGAGCAGTACTTC.